The source of this T cell receptor (beta chain) is a study of Ad26.COV2.S vaccination and SARS-CoV-2 variants. Repertoires were generated with immunoSEQ multiplex PCR, while TCRdb's copy carries only in-frame clones and drops some. The sample carries 320,000 or so clones, around 90% recorded once. The treatment is: about 20 received Ad26.COV2.S at low or high dose, single or two shots; about five received placebo; per-sample allocation not given. Sampling was performed 63 days after the first vaccine or placebo injection. Germline V lookup: CDR1 SNHLY, CDR2 FYNNEI. With V trimmed by 11 bases and J by 5 bases, 13 bases remained unmatched. CDR3 length: 14 residues.

V usage is TRBV2 and J usage is TRBJ2-3, with 7 bases fitting TRBD1. This receptor was identified in a person between 18 and 65 years old who received the Ad26.COV2.S COVID-19 vaccine or a placebo. Sequences were derived from peripheral blood, sampled in a trial of Ad26.COV2.S vaccine versus placebo. The CDR3 loop reads CADSGTVLRDTQYF. The CDR3, as DNA: TGTGCCGACTCGGGGACAGTCCTTCGAGATACGCAGTATTTT.